One sample yielded the 26 T cell receptor beta chains listed below, sequenced in a study of T cells in localized non-small cell lung cancer. The method was immunoSEQ multiplex PCR; TCRdb's version includes in-frame clones alone and lacks a portion of them. The table records some 2,000 clones, 25% to 30% of them present only once. The specimen was normal lung tissue next to the tumor, collected before any cancer treatment. These receptors originate from a man between 35 and 75 years old with stage I lung adenocarcinoma.

The rearrangement links TRBV30 to TRBJ2-6, with D possibly TRBD2 on 5 matching bases. Per the germline V gene, CDR1 is GTSNPN and CDR2 is SVGIG (reference sequence). V was shortened by 2 bases and J by 0 bases, with 5 bases between the two germline ends. There are 14 residues in the CDR3. CDR3 residues: CAWSSGSGANVLTF. CDR3 nucleotide sequence: TGTGCCTGGAGTAGCGGCTCTGGGGCCAACGTCCTGACTTTC.

V gene TRBV30 combines with J gene TRBJ1-1; D not certain. In germline, CDR1 is GTSNPN, CDR2 SVGIG (reference sequence). Trimming removed 4 bases from V and 1 base from J, with 13 bases in between. CDR3 length: 14 amino acids. The CDR3 coding sequence is TGTGCCTGGATGACGGGAAAAGGGAACACTGAAGCTTTCTTT. Protein sequence: CAWMTGKGNTEAFF.

The chain links TRBV9 to TRBJ2-3; D is ambiguous. CDR1 is SGDLS and CDR2 is YYNGEE in the germline V gene. V lost 5 bases and J 2 bases, leaving 9 bases between the germline ends. The CDR3 has 13 amino acids. The CDR3 nucleotides are TGTGCCAGCAGTGGACGAATCACAGATACGCAGTATTTT. It encodes CASSGRITDTQYF.

The chain joins TRBV9 to TRBJ1-5, with D tentatively TRBD1 (5 bases). The germline V gene has CDR1 SGDLS and CDR2 YYNGEE. V lost 0 bases to trimming and J lost 7 bases, with 11 bases between them. CDR3 length: 14 amino acids. The CDR3 region is CASSVGGAKQPQHF. CDR3 in DNA: TGTGCCAGCAGCGTAGGAGGGGCTAAGCAGCCCCAGCATTTT.

The rearrangement joins TRBV5-1 to TRBJ2-1; 14 bases fit TRBD2. Germline V gene lookup returns CDR1 SGHRS and CDR2 YFSETQ. V shed 4 bases, J shed 10 bases, and the junction held 7 bases outside the gene matches. The CDR3 is made up of 15 amino acids. CDR3 DNA sequence: TGCGCCAGCAGCGGGGGACTAGCGGGGGTGAGGGAGCAGTTCTTC. Translation: CASSGGLAGVREQFF. The variable domain in full, with the rest retrieved from reference TRBV5-1 and TRBJ2-1, is KAGVTQTPRYLIKTRGQQVTLSCSPISGHRSVSWYQQTPGQGLQFLFEYFSETQRNKGNFPGRFSGRQFSNSRSEMNVSTLELGDSALYLCASSGGLAGVREQFFGPGTRLTVL.

The chain links TRBV9 to TRBJ1-4, with D possibly matching TRBD1 (6 bases). This CDR3 is built from 12 residues. The germline V and J ends were trimmed by 4 bases and 8 bases, with 9 bases remaining between them. Germline CDR1 SGDLS, CDR2 YYNGEE. The CDR3 DNA reads as TGTGCCAGCAGCTCTGACAGGGAAAAACTGTTTTTT. This encodes CASSSDREKLFF.

The V call is TRBV27, the J call TRBJ2-3, with TRBD1 matching 12 bases. V was pared by 6 bases and J by 5 bases, with 9 bases of the junction left unmatched. From germline, CDR1 is MNHEY and CDR2 SMNVEV (reference sequence). This CDR3 spans 16 amino acids. The CDR3, as DNA: TGTGCCAGCAGAGCGCCCGGGACAGGGGGCGGAGATACGCAGTATTTT. Amino acid sequence: CASRAPGTGGGDTQYF.

The gene calls are TRBV18 and TRBJ2-5; a weak D match, TRBD1 (5 bases). CDR3 size: 12 residues. V was clipped by 2 bases and J by 5 bases, with 6 bases between them. Germline assignment: CDR1 KGHSH and CDR2 LQKENI. The CDR3 region has the DNA TGTGCCAGCTCACCAAGGGGTGAGACCCAGTACTTC. Translated, it gives CASSPRGETQYF. Variable domain in full (rest from reference TRBV18 and TRBJ2-5): NAGVMQNPRHLVRRRGQEARLRCSPMKGHSHVYWYRQLPEEGLKFMVYLQKENIIDESGMPKERFSAEFPKEGPSILRIQQVVRGDSAAYFCASSPRGETQYFGPGTRLLVL.

This clone was detected only once. V gene TRBV19 combines with J gene TRBJ1-6, with TRBD1 matching 7 bases. Germline CDR1 and CDR2: LNHDA and SQIVND (reference sequence). This CDR3 is built from 15 residues. The ends lost 1 base at V and 8 bases at J; junction bases unmatched: 5. CDR3: CASSIGQGLDSPLHF. The CDR3 bases are TGTGCCAGTAGTATAGGACAGGGTTTGGATTCACCCCTCCACTTT. Filled out from reference TRBV19 and TRBJ1-6, the complete variable domain reads DGGITQSPKYLFRKEGQNVTLSCEQNLNHDAMYWYRQDPGQGLRLIYYSQIVNDFQKGDIAEGYSVSREKKESFPLTVTSAQKNPTAFYLCASSIGQGLDSPLHFGNGTRLTVT.

This clone is medium-sized within its sample. This chain uses TRBV6-8 with TRBJ1-2; the D gene is possibly TRBD1 (5 bases). CDR3 length: 14 amino acids. Looked up from germline, CDR1 is MNHGY and CDR2 is SAAAGT. V was shortened by 10 bases and J by 8 bases, with 23 bases between the two germline ends. CDR3 sequence reads: CAISLQALGGGYTF. CDR3 DNA sequence: TGTGCCATCAGCCTACAGGCGCTGGGTGGGGGCTACACCTTC.

The genes are TRBV23-1 and TRBJ2-3; D gene ambiguous. TRBV23-1 is given ORF status, its function remaining uncertain. This CDR3 comprises 17 residues. Trimming shortened V by 6 bases and J by 6 bases, and 25 bases separated the two germline ends. The CDR3 region is CASSPLRNGFPMDTQYF. For the CDR3, the DNA is TGCGCCAGCAGCCCCCTTCGAAATGGGTTTCCCATGGATACGCAGTATTTT.

The rearrangement links TRBV5-1 to TRBJ2-7; 9 bases fit TRBD2. The CDR3 is made up of 15 amino acids. The trim removed 3 bases at V and 3 bases at J, leaving 7 bases unmatched. Per the germline V gene, CDR1 is SGHRS and CDR2 is YFSETQ. This CDR3 is CASSSSAGGRYEQYF. The DNA for the CDR3 is TGCGCCAGCAGCTCTTCAGCGGGGGGCCGCTACGAGCAGTACTTC. Variable domain in full (rest from reference TRBV5-1 and TRBJ2-7): KAGVTQTPRYLIKTRGQQVTLSCSPISGHRSVSWYQQTPGQGLQFLFEYFSETQRNKGNFPGRFSGRQFSNSRSEMNVSTLELGDSALYLCASSSSAGGRYEQYFGPGTRLTVT.

The chain recombines TRBV19 with TRBJ2-4; D is possibly TRBD1 (5 bases). There are 14 residues in the CDR3. Trimming shortened V by 6 bases and J by 0 bases, and 9 bases separated the two germline ends. Germline V gene data show CDR1 as LNHDA and CDR2 as SQIVND (reference sequence). The CDR3 DNA sequence: TGTGCCAGTAGCAAGGGGATAGCCAAAAACATTCAGTACTTC. Its protein is CASSKGIAKNIQYF.

This clone was observed a few times. The rearrangement links TRBV9 to TRBJ1-1; no clear D gene. CDR1 is SGDLS and CDR2 is YYNGEE in the germline V gene. V lost 4 bases, J lost 3 bases, and 7 bases lay in between. This CDR3 comprises 12 residues. The CDR3 region is CASSLAYTEAFF. The CDR3 DNA follows: TGTGCCAGCAGCTTAGCCTACACTGAAGCTTTCTTT.

V is TRBV1 and J is TRBJ2-3; the table's D call TRBD2 went unverified against the DNA. TRBV1 is a pseudogene segment. The CDR3 length is 19 residues. The DNA of the CDR3 is TGCACCAGCAGCCAAGGGGGACGAGCGGGAGTCCCTAGCACAGATACGCAGTATTTT. Protein: CTSSQGGRAGVPSTDTQYF.

The rearrangement links TRBV18 to TRBJ1-2; maybe TRBD1 (5 bases). Germline lookup yields CDR1 KGHSH and CDR2 LQKENI. CDR3 size: 14 residues. V was clipped by 3 bases and J by 4 bases, with 12 bases between them. This CDR3 reads CASSPPTESYGYTF. The CDR3 nucleotides are TGTGCCAGCTCACCTCCGACAGAAAGCTATGGCTACACCTTC.

CDR3 amino acids: CASSIENRVNQPQHF. The CDR3 bases are TGTGCCAGTAGTATAGAGAATAGGGTCAATCAGCCCCAGCATTTT. This rearrangement joins TRBV19 to TRBJ1-5; no clear D gene. V was shortened by 0 bases and J by 3 bases, with 9 bases between the two germline ends. The CDR3 extends over 15 amino acids. The V gene's germline CDR1 is LNHDA and CDR2 SQIVND (reference sequence).

V usage is TRBV5-1 and J usage is TRBJ2-1; TRBD2 aligns across 9 bases. The V gene end was trimmed by 1 base and the J gene end by 6 bases; junction bases not matched to a gene: 2. The CDR3 is made up of 14 amino acids. CDR1 SGHRS and CDR2 YFSETQ come from the germline V gene. This CDR3 is CASSLYSGGNEQFF. The CDR3 nucleotides are TGCGCCAGCAGCTTGTATAGCGGGGGCAATGAGCAGTTCTTC.

The CDR3 is CATLGGQGAYEQYF. The CDR3 bases are TGTGCCACCCTCGGGGGACAGGGGGCATACGAGCAGTACTTC. This chain uses TRBV6-8 with TRBJ2-7; 12 nucleotides match TRBD1. Trimming cost V 10 bases and J 4 bases; bases outside gene matches: 8. This CDR3 spans 14 amino acids. Germline CDR1 is MNHGY and CDR2 is SAAAGT.

This chain links TRBV10-2 with TRBJ2-5, with D perhaps matching TRBD2 (5 bases). V was trimmed by 4 bases and J by 7 bases, leaving 19 bases between them. Germline-derived CDR1 and CDR2 are WSHSY and SAAADI. The CDR3 totals 15 residues. The CDR3 loop is CASSVGGLALGTQYF. In DNA form, the CDR3 reads TGCGCCAGCAGTGTGGGCGGGCTAGCCCTAGGGACCCAGTACTTC.

The chain carries TRBV6-8 and TRBJ2-1; 11 bases map to TRBD2. Losses at the gene ends were 5 bases for V and 2 bases for J; bases not matched to a gene: 5. CDR3 length equals 16 residues. CDR1 and CDR2 from the germline V gene are MNHGY and SAAAGT. The CDR3 DNA sequence: TGTGCCAGCAGTGGGACTAGCGGTGCCGCCTACAATGAGCAGTTCTTC. Translating gives CASSGTSGAAYNEQFF.

This clone was observed a handful of times. CDR3 region: CSVDEGADTEAFF. The CDR3 DNA follows: TGCAGCGTTGATGAGGGGGCGGACACTGAAGCTTTCTTT. The chain is built from TRBV29-1 and TRBJ1-1; the match to TRBD1 covers 7 bases. CDR3 size: 13 residues. Germline trimming cut 3 bases from V and 3 bases from J; bases unmatched to any gene: 4. The germline V gene has CDR1 SQVTM and CDR2 ANQGSEA. Together with reference TRBV29-1 and TRBJ1-1, the CDR3 gives the full variable domain: SAVISQKPSRDICQRGTSLTIQCQVDSQVTMMFWYRQQPGQSLTLIATANQGSEATYESGFVIDKFPISRPNLTFSTLTVSNMSPEDSSIYLCSVDEGADTEAFFGQGTRLTVV.

This rearrangement joins TRBV11-3 to TRBJ1-1, with D perhaps matching TRBD1 (6 bases). Per germline, CDR1 SGHNT and CDR2 YENEEA. This CDR3 is 14 amino acids long. With 6 bases removed from V and 5 bases from J, the gap between germline ends came to 16 bases. As DNA, the CDR3 is TGTGCCAGCAGTCGAACTACAGGGACGACTGAAGCTTTCTTT. It yields the protein CASSRTTGTTEAFF.

V usage is TRBV11-3 and J usage is TRBJ2-7; D ambiguous. Per germline, CDR1 SGHNT and CDR2 YENEEA. Deletions cut 1 base from V and 1 base from J, with 11 bases between. The CDR3 covers 15 residues. CDR3 amino acids: CASSLVDSASYEQYF. The DNA of the CDR3 is TGTGCCAGCAGCTTAGTAGATTCGGCTTCCTACGAGCAGTACTTC. The whole variable domain, filled in from reference TRBV11-3 and TRBJ2-7, reads EAGVVQSPRYKIIEKKQPVAFWCNPISGHNTLYWYLQNLGQGPELLIRYENEEAVDDSQLPKDRFSAERLKGVDSTLKIQPAELGDSAVYLCASSLVDSASYEQYFGPGTRLTVT.

This chain uses TRBV5-1 with TRBJ1-3; 9 bases match TRBD1. The CDR3 runs to 15 residues. J lost 2 bases, V lost 4 bases, and 4 bases had no gene match. Looked up from germline, CDR1 is SGHRS and CDR2 is YFSETQ. The CDR3 here is CASSRGTGTGNTIYF. DNA of the CDR3: TGCGCCAGCAGCCGGGGGACAGGGACTGGAAACACCATATATTTT.

The rearrangement uses TRBV6-8 and TRBJ2-3; a weak D match, TRBD2 (5 bases). This CDR3 is built from 15 residues. V dropped 5 bases and J dropped 5 bases, with 17 bases sitting between them. The germline V gene has CDR1 MNHGY and CDR2 SAAAGT. Written as DNA, the CDR3 is TGTGCCAGCAGTGCCGACCCTGGGAGCCAAGATACGCAGTATTTT. This gives the protein CASSADPGSQDTQYF.